This T cell receptor (beta chain) is drawn from a study of CD8+CD57+ T cells in acquired aplastic anemia. Study-wide context: The average for DNA from sorted CD4+ and CD8+ cells was 3.2 ug. There were about 10.8 million reads, on average, for CD4+ cells from healthy donors.

Genomic DNA served as template for TCR beta VDJ and CDR3 profiling. Using its own MiXCR run on the reads, TCRdb lists one record per CDR3 protein. The sample lists about 160,000 distinct CDR3 sequences, approximately 44% occurring once. This clonotype has a count of ten or more. As yet, its antigen is unknown. The CDR3 has 16 residues. The V gene's germline CDR1 is SNHLY and CDR2 FYNNEI. J gave up 8 bases and V 2 bases, and 10 bases lay outside the gene matches. Study-wide points: The study identified about 30 CD8+ CDR3 sequences shared by patients and controls.

The chain uses TRBV2 and TRBJ2-1; TRBD1 matches at 9 bases. This TCR was recovered from a human donor in good health. The sequencing sample was made of sorted CD4+, CD8+, or CD8+CD57+ T cells (not recorded which) from PBMCs. The CDR3 loop reads CASSEWGTGILDEQFF. CDR3 bases: TGTGCCAGCAGTGAATGGGGGACAGGGATCCTCGATGAGCAGTTCTTC.